This passage covers 32 T cell receptor beta chains from one sample sequenced in a study of tumor-infiltrating lymphocytes in localized non-small cell lung cancer. Measured with immunoSEQ multiplex PCR; TCRdb has only the in-frame clones, and not every one. This table holds 7,300 or so clones, roughly 60% found once. Sequencing used uninvolved lung tissue not adjacent to the tumor. These receptors came from a human donor with non-small cell lung cancer.

The chain employs TRBV27 and TRBJ1-5, with D unclear. The length of the CDR3 is 16 residues. V was cut by 5 bases and J by 0 bases, with 14 bases left in between. Germline CDR1 and CDR2: MNHEY and SMNVEV (reference sequence). The CDR3 coding sequence is TGTGCCAGCAGTCCCTTACCACAGAATAGCAATCAGCCCCAGCATTTT. Translation gives CASSPLPQNSNQPQHF.

The chain has TRBV6-5 and TRBJ1-5, with D perhaps TRBD1 (5 bases). The CDR3 spans 16 residues. Germline assignment: CDR1 MNHEY and CDR2 SVGAGI. V was pared by 0 bases and J by 0 bases, with 9 bases between. The chain's CDR3 is CASSYSRGDSNQPQHF. The CDR3 bases are TGTGCCAGCAGTTACTCGAGGGGAGATAGCAATCAGCCCCAGCATTTT.

The V call is TRBV29-1, the J call TRBJ2-2, with 10 bases fitting TRBD1. Germline-derived CDR1 and CDR2 are SQVTM and ANQGSEA. Trimming cost V 6 bases and J 2 bases; bases outside gene matches: 9. The CDR3 runs 16 residues. The CDR3 region is CSVWGETGGNTGELFF. In DNA form, the CDR3 reads TGCAGCGTCTGGGGGGAGACAGGGGGCAACACCGGGGAGCTGTTTTTT.

This sequence joins TRBV27 and TRBJ1-1, with 7 bases matching TRBD1. J lost 10 bases, V lost 7 bases, and 12 bases had no gene match. The length of the CDR3 is 13 residues. Per the germline V gene, CDR1 is MNHEY and CDR2 is SMNVEV (reference sequence). In DNA, the CDR3 is TGTGCCAGCACCTTAACACAGGGGTCGATAGCTTTCTTT. Translating it yields CASTLTQGSIAFF.

J is TRBJ2-1 and V is TRBV29-1, with TRBD1 identical over 10 bases. Germline assignment: CDR1 SQVTM and CDR2 ANQGSEA. J was trimmed by 7 bases and V by 6 bases; bases with no gene match: 12. The CDR3 spans 15 residues. As DNA, the CDR3 is TGCAGCGTGGGGTCCGGGACAGGGGCATTAAATGAGCAGTTCTTC. The encoded protein is CSVGSGTGALNEQFF.

This chain uses TRBV5-1 with TRBJ1-1; 7 bases are a match to TRBD1. Germline V gene sequence: CDR1 SGHRS, CDR2 YFSETQ. CDR3 length equals 15 residues. Germline trimming cut 4 bases from V and 8 bases from J; bases unmatched to any gene: 14. CDR3 amino acids: CASSAADRMLREAFF. CDR3 DNA: TGCGCCAGCAGCGCCGCGGACAGGATGTTACGAGAAGCTTTCTTT. Supplemented by reference TRBV5-1 and TRBJ1-1, the full variable domain reads KAGVTQTPRYLIKTRGQQVTLSCSPISGHRSVSWYQQTPGQGLQFLFEYFSETQRNKGNFPGRFSGRQFSNSRSEMNVSTLELGDSALYLCASSAADRMLREAFFGQGTRLTVV.

This clone has just a few counts. The rearrangement links TRBV5-6 to TRBJ1-1; TRBD1 matches 7 bases. The CDR3 totals 13 residues. Germline V lookup: CDR1 SGHDT, CDR2 YYEEEE. Unmatched junction bases numbered 8, after V lost 2 bases and J lost 10 bases. CDR3 nucleotides: TGTGCCAGCAGCTTATACAGGGGAATGGCAGCTTTCTTT. Protein: CASSLYRGMAAFF.

This clone has more than one count but fewer than ten. The genes are TRBV7-8 and TRBJ1-5, with TRBD1 as a possible D gene (6 bases). The CDR3 totals 13 residues. Deletions cut 5 bases from V and 7 bases from J, with 12 bases between. Germline-derived CDR1 and CDR2 are SGHVS and FQNEAQ. CDR3 sequence reads: CASSPDRSQPQHF. The CDR3 DNA is TGTGCCAGCAGCCCTGACAGGTCCCAGCCCCAGCATTTT.

V usage is TRBV19 and J usage is TRBJ1-2; TRBD1 aligns across 7 bases. The CDR3 contains 14 residues. Losses at the gene ends were 2 bases for V and 8 bases for J; bases not matched to a gene: 8. Germline V lookup: CDR1 LNHDA, CDR2 SQIVND (reference sequence). CDR3 DNA sequence: TGTGCCAGTAGTATATCCCCAGGGGGGTACGGCTACACCTTC. Amino acid sequence: CASSISPGGYGYTF.

There are a few counts of this clone. The gene calls are TRBV9 and TRBJ2-1; D is unresolved. Trimming took off 3 bases at V and 9 bases at J, with 7 bases between the two ends. The V gene's germline CDR1 is SGDLS and CDR2 YYNGEE. This CDR3 contains 11 residues. The CDR3 loop is CASSAQSEQFF. As DNA, the CDR3 is TGTGCCAGCAGCGCACAGAGTGAGCAGTTCTTC.

This clone rates as medium-sized (0.01 to 0.1%). The genes are TRBV30 and TRBJ2-7; D ambiguous. The CDR3 covers 11 residues. Trimming pared 2 bases from V and 4 bases from J, leaving 6 bases between. Germline CDR1 GTSNPN, CDR2 SVGIG (reference sequence). CDR3 DNA: TGTGCCTGGAGTCTACAGTACGAGCAGTACTTC. Encoded protein: CAWSLQYEQYF.

The rearrangement uses TRBV4-1 and TRBJ1-5; D unresolved. V was clipped by 0 bases and J by 4 bases, with 10 bases between them. Germline CDR1 MGHRA, CDR2 YSYEKL. The CDR3 length is 15 residues. The CDR3 loop is CASSQDGSGNQPQHF. CDR3 nucleotides: TGCGCCAGCAGCCAAGACGGCAGCGGAAATCAGCCCCAGCATTTT.

This clone was picked up one time. This chain links TRBV6-5 with TRBJ2-7, with 10 bases lining up with TRBD1. Germline-derived CDR1 and CDR2 are MNHEY and SVGAGI. V lost 6 bases and J lost 2; bases outside the gene matches: 7. The length of the CDR3 is 15 residues. In DNA, the CDR3 is TGTGCCAGCAGCTCGCCGGGACAGGGGACCTACGAGCAGTACTTC. Protein sequence: CASSSPGQGTYEQYF.

The CDR3 nucleotides read TGTGCCAGCAGCCGAGTAGGGGGCACCTATGGCTACACCTTC. Encoded protein: CASSRVGGTYGYTF. The chain is built from TRBV6-5 and TRBJ1-2, with TRBD1 matching over 7 bases. The CDR3 runs to 14 residues. Trimming cost V 6 bases and J 4 bases; bases outside gene matches: 8. CDR1 MNHEY and CDR2 SVGAGI come from the germline V gene.

The chain couples TRBV12-5 to TRBJ2-1; TRBD1 agrees at 9 bases. Unmatched junction bases numbered 5, after V lost 7 bases and J lost 4 bases. The CDR3 contains 14 residues. Per the germline V gene, CDR1 is LGHNT and CDR2 is FRNRAP. The CDR3 DNA follows: TGTGCTAGTGTTCCGGGACAGGGTTACAATGAGCAGTTCTTC. Amino acid sequence: CASVPGQGYNEQFF.

The genes are TRBV27 and TRBJ2-5; weak D call: TRBD1 (7 bases). Trimming took off 4 bases at V and 5 bases at J, with 11 bases between the two ends. CDR1 is MNHEY and CDR2 is SMNVEV in the germline V gene (reference sequence). The CDR3 length is 13 residues. The CDR3 nucleotides are TGTGCCAGCAGTTGGGCAGGGGGGGAGACCCAGTACTTC. Encoded protein: CASSWAGGETQYF.

In this sample, this clone is medium-sized. The V and J genes are TRBV5-1 and TRBJ1-1; TRBD1 is a possible D gene (6 bases). The CDR3 runs to 17 residues. Germline CDR1 is SGHRS and CDR2 is YFSETQ. V shed 0 bases and J shed 5 bases, with 20 bases lying between them. DNA for the CDR3: TGCGCCAGCAGCTTGGGGCACCGGGACATCAGGGTAACTGAAGCTTTCTTT. This sequence encodes CASSLGHRDIRVTEAFF.

This rearrangement joins TRBV5-1 to TRBJ1-1; 12 nucleotides match TRBD1. V was clipped by 4 bases and J by 5 bases; unmatched bases: 9. The CDR3 totals 16 residues. The germline gives CDR1 SGHRS, CDR2 YFSETQ. The DNA of the CDR3 is TGCGCCAGCAGCACTCCCGGGACAGGGGGCCTTACTGAAGCTTTCTTT. It specifies CASSTPGTGGLTEAFF.

The V call is TRBV29-1, the J call TRBJ2-5; D is unclear. CDR1 and CDR2 from the germline V gene are SQVTM and ANQGSEA. CDR3 length: 12 residues. Deletions cut 4 bases from V and 5 bases from J, with 11 bases between. CDR3 sequence (DNA): TGCAGCGTTGTCCGGCAGGCGGAGACCCAGTACTTC. It codes for CSVVRQAETQYF.

This sequence joins TRBV7-9 and TRBJ2-5; maybe TRBD1 (6 bases). Per the germline V gene, CDR1 is SEHNR and CDR2 is FQNEAQ (reference sequence). The germline V and J ends were trimmed by 5 bases and 1 base, with 14 bases remaining between them. The length of the CDR3 is 15 residues. CDR3 DNA sequence: TGTGCCAGCAGCCTCAGGGACACCCTCCAAGAGACCCAGTACTTC. Its protein is CASSLRDTLQETQYF.

The gene calls are TRBV2 and TRBJ1-2; 7 bases match TRBD1. J lost 8 bases, V lost 10 bases, and 13 bases had no gene match. CDR1 SNHLY and CDR2 FYNNEI come from the germline V gene. This CDR3 is 13 amino acids long. CDR3 amino acids: CATSPTGTGGYTF. The CDR3 bases are TGTGCCACGAGCCCGACAGGGACGGGAGGCTACACCTTC. The variable domain in full, completed from reference TRBV2 and TRBJ1-2, reads EPEVTQTPSHQVTQMGQEVILRCVPISNHLYFYWYRQILGQKVEFLVSFYNNEISEKSEIFDDQFSVERPDGSNFTLKIRSTKLEDSAMYFCATSPTGTGGYTFGSGTRLTVV.

CDR3 sequence (DNA): TGTGCCAGCAGGTTCGGGACAGGGCGGGAAAAACTGTTTTTT. It translates to CASRFGTGREKLFF. The chain employs TRBV28 and TRBJ1-4; 9 positions match TRBD1. Germline V gene data show CDR1 as MDHEN and CDR2 as SYDVKM. With 6 bases clipped from V and 8 bases from J, the junction kept 7 bases outside the gene matches. This CDR3 region has 14 residues.

The rearrangement links TRBV10-3 to TRBJ2-7; no clear D. The CDR3 sequence is 12 residues long. Germline CDR1 and CDR2: ENHRY and SYGVKD. The V end lost 0 bases, the J end lost 9 bases, and 9 bases lay between the germline ends. CDR3 sequence reads: CAISESSGAQYF. The CDR3 bases are TGTGCCATCAGTGAGTCGTCAGGAGCGCAGTACTTC.

The rearrangement joins TRBV7-6 to TRBJ2-7; TRBD1 matches 7 bases. V trimming: 2 bases; J trimming: 3 bases; junction bases outside the gene matches: 10. Germline CDR1 SGHVS, CDR2 FNYEAQ. The CDR3 totals 16 residues. This chain's CDR3 is CASSLSTGAAHYEQYF. In DNA, the CDR3 is TGTGCCAGCAGCTTAAGCACAGGGGCGGCTCACTACGAGCAGTACTTC. Filled out from reference TRBV7-6 and TRBJ2-7, the complete variable domain reads GAGVSQSPRYKVTKRGQDVALRCDPISGHVSLYWYRQALGQGPEFLTYFNYEAQQDKSGLPNDRFSAERPEGSISTLTIQRTEQRDSAMYRCASSLSTGAAHYEQYFGPGTRLTVT.

V gene TRBV29-1 combines with J gene TRBJ1-2; a possible D gene is TRBD1 (6 bases). This CDR3 spans 13 amino acids. Trimming cost V 3 bases and J 1 base, with 9 bases left between them. Per germline, CDR1 SQVTM and CDR2 ANQGSEA. CDR3 DNA sequence: TGCAGCGTTGAGCGGGGGCGTAACTATGGCTACACCTTC. It encodes CSVERGRNYGYTF.

The gene calls are TRBV6-6 and TRBJ2-3, with a weak D call TRBD2 (6 bases). Germline CDR1 is MNHNY and CDR2 is SVGAGI (reference sequence). V shed 5 bases and J shed 7 bases, with 19 bases lying between them. The CDR3 covers 15 residues. In DNA, the CDR3 is TGTGCCAGCAGTACCGACGGGACTCTGTGGAATACGCAGTATTTT. This encodes CASSTDGTLWNTQYF.

V usage is TRBV19 and J usage is TRBJ2-3, with D tentatively TRBD2 (7 bases). This CDR3 has 17 amino acids. V was pared by 3 bases and J by 7 bases, with 23 bases between. Germline V gene data show CDR1 as LNHDA and CDR2 as SQIVND (reference sequence). The chain's CDR3 is CASSIVPGGARVNTQYF. CDR3 nucleotides: TGTGCCAGTAGTATCGTCCCTGGGGGGGCGCGTGTAAATACGCAGTATTTT. The variable domain in full, completed from reference TRBV19 and TRBJ2-3, reads DGGITQSPKYLFRKEGQNVTLSCEQNLNHDAMYWYRQDPGQGLRLIYYSQIVNDFQKGDIAEGYSVSREKKESFPLTVTSAQKNPTAFYLCASSIVPGGARVNTQYFGPGTRLTVL.

V gene TRBV19 combines with J gene TRBJ1-2; maybe TRBD1 (6 bases). CDR3 length: 15 amino acids. Germline V gives CDR1 LNHDA, CDR2 SQIVND (reference sequence). V was clipped by 6 bases and J by 4 bases, with 18 bases between them. The CDR3 here is CASSETGLSIYGYTF. DNA for the CDR3: TGTGCCAGTAGCGAAACAGGGTTATCGATCTATGGCTACACCTTC. Filled out from reference TRBV19 and TRBJ1-2, the complete variable domain reads DGGITQSPKYLFRKEGQNVTLSCEQNLNHDAMYWYRQDPGQGLRLIYYSQIVNDFQKGDIAEGYSVSREKKESFPLTVTSAQKNPTAFYLCASSETGLSIYGYTFGSGTRLTVV.

V is TRBV30 and J is TRBJ1-5; TRBD1 matches 8 bases. This CDR3 is 12 amino acids long. CDR1 and CDR2 from the germline V gene are GTSNPN and SVGIG (reference sequence). The ends lost 1 base at V and 11 bases at J; junction bases unmatched: 4. The CDR3 loop reads CAWSATGETQHF. The CDR3 DNA is TGTGCCTGGAGTGCGACAGGGGAGACCCAGCATTTT.

This rearrangement joins TRBV11-3 to TRBJ1-6; 7 bases line up with TRBD1. Germline CDR1 and CDR2: SGHNT and YENEEA. Germline trimming cut 4 bases from V and 6 bases from J; bases unmatched to any gene: 3. This CDR3 spans 14 amino acids. CDR3 in DNA: TGTGCCAGCAGCTCGGGACAGCCTAATTCACCCCTCCACTTT. Its translation is CASSSGQPNSPLHF. The full variable domain, with the rest looked up from reference TRBV11-3 and TRBJ1-6, is EAGVVQSPRYKIIEKKQPVAFWCNPISGHNTLYWYLQNLGQGPELLIRYENEEAVDDSQLPKDRFSAERLKGVDSTLKIQPAELGDSAVYLCASSSGQPNSPLHFGNGTRLTVT.

This clone has more than one count but fewer than ten. The chain is built from TRBV2 and TRBJ2-2, with D tentatively TRBD1 (6 bases). Germline V CDR1 and CDR2: SNHLY, FYNNEI. CDR3 length: 14 amino acids. Between the trimmed V and J ends, which lost 5 bases and 6 bases, there was a span of 13 bases. The DNA of the CDR3 is TGTGCCAGCAGTCTGCAGGGGATGGCCGGGGAGCTGTTTTTT. Translated, it gives CASSLQGMAGELFF.

The chain is built from TRBV18 and TRBJ2-7; perhaps D is TRBD1 or TRBD2 (5 bases each). Germline CDR1 and CDR2: KGHSH and LQKENI. V was shortened by 2 bases and J by 4 bases, with 12 bases between the two germline ends. The CDR3 runs 14 residues. The CDR3 DNA follows: TGTGCCAGCTCACCAACTAGACAGATTTACGAGCAGTACTTC. Protein sequence: CASSPTRQIYEQYF.